This is a list of T cell receptor beta chains from one sample in a study of neurological immune-mediated disorders. Each CDR3 protein is one row after TCRdb ran MiXCR on the 5' RACE reads. This sample has about 38,000 distinct CDR3 sequences; 4.8% occur once, and the top ten carry roughly 9%. Material for sequencing was CD4+ T cells from blood. The source of these receptors is a man younger than 35 in good health. The conserved cysteine and the conserved F or W are not part of the CDR3 here. Fields, in order: J gene, D gene, V gene, CDR3 protein. The D gene is left open where the match is weak.

TRBJ1-6,.,TRBV18,ASSTGDYSPLH
TRBJ2-3,TRBD2,TRBV10-1,ASSVQAGEADTQY
TRBJ2-7,.,TRBV6-5,ASRPGHSFYEQY
TRBJ1-1,.,TRBV6-4,ASSAQGNTEAF
TRBJ2-5,.,TRBV5-1,ASSFQHGVEETQY
TRBJ2-5,.,TRBV6-5,ASRRRTRETQY
TRBJ1-2,.,TRBV20-1,SATETGIKVYT
TRBJ1-1,TRBD1,TRBV3-1,ASSQGTGGVDTEAF
TRBJ2-1,.,TRBV9,ASSVEAGGAPNEQF
TRBJ2-5,TRBD2,TRBV3-1,ASSQVSGGSQETQY
TRBJ1-1,.,TRBV2,ASRGEQNTEAF
TRBJ2-3,TRBD1,TRBV5-1,ASSLEDRVADTQY
TRBJ1-1,.,TRBV18,ASSPPDKNTEAF
TRBJ2-1,.,TRBV4-2,ASSHNEGSSYNEQF
TRBJ1-6,.,TRBV9,ASSAVLNSPLH
TRBJ2-3,TRBD2,TRBV12-3/TRBV12-4,TSSYSGLAGKDTQY
TRBJ2-5,.,TRBV14,ASSQALVAGTSETQY
TRBJ2-7,TRBD2,TRBV7-2,ASSSSGGLSYEQY